This is a list of T cell receptor beta chains from one sample in a study of OX40 agonist ivuxolimab in advanced cancers. Assay used: immunoSEQ multiplex PCR; TCRdb lists only in-frame clones, some missing. The sample yields tens of thousands of clones, about four fifths seen once. The sequences come from CD4+ or CD8+ T cells sorted from blood, collected in a trial of the OX40 agonist ivuxolimab. The receptors derive from an adult with an advanced solid tumor such as melanoma, head and neck, liver or kidney cancer. The CDR3 runs from the conserved cysteine through the conserved F or W. A D gene is named only where the DNA matches it firmly. The size entry is marked missing in some rows and otherwise reads once, few, many or a size class.

J,D,size,V,DNA,CDR3
TRBJ2-3,.,.,TRBV9,TGTGCCAGCAGCGTAGAGGGAGGAGGGCCAGATACGCAGTATTTT,CASSVEGGGPDTQYF
TRBJ2-7,.,.,TRBV6-5,TGTGCCAGCACCATGGCCACATCCTACGAGCAGTACTTC,CASTMATSYEQYF
TRBJ2-1,.,.,TRBV10-3,TGTGCCATCAGTGAGGAGACAGACTACAATGAGCAGTTCTTC,CAISEETDYNEQFF
TRBJ1-1,.,few,TRBV23-1,TGCGCCAGCAGTCAATTTTCCGGATACGGAGCTTTCTTT,CASSQFSGYGAFF
TRBJ1-2,TRBD1,.,TRBV6-4,TGTGCCAGCAGTGACTCTACCGGGACAGATGGCTACACCTTC,CASSDSTGTDGYTF
TRBJ2-1,TRBD2,.,TRBV6-5,TGTGCCAGCAGTTATGGCCTAGCGGGATACAATGAGCAGTTCTTC,CASSYGLAGYNEQFF
TRBJ1-5,.,few,TRBV9,TGTGCCAGCATGCGAGGTTATCAGCCCCAGCATTTT,CASMRGYQPQHF
TRBJ2-7,.,few,TRBV28,TGTGCCAGCAGTCCCACCCCCGGACAGTTCTCCTACGAGCAGTACTTC,CASSPTPGQFSYEQYF
TRBJ1-4,.,.,TRBV6-1,TGTGCCAGCAGAGAGGTCGGGGCGGGCGAAAAACTGTTTTTT,CASREVGAGEKLFF
TRBJ2-7,TRBD1,.,TRBV7-9,TGTGCCAGCAGCCCTCCAACGTCCCGGGACAGGGTAGTAGCCTACGAGCAGTACTTC,CASSPPTSRDRVVAYEQYF
TRBJ1-3,.,few,TRBV25-1,TGTGCCAGCAGTGAATATGTCGGGGCTGGAAACACCATATATTTT,CASSEYVGAGNTIYF
TRBJ2-7,TRBD2,.,TRBV29-1,TGCAGCGTGCCCTGGGGAGCGGGAGGGCTATACGAGCAGTACTTC,CSVPWGAGGLYEQYF
TRBJ2-7,TRBD2,.,TRBV4-1,TGCGCCAGCAGCCAATCTGGACTAGCGGGGATCTACGAGCAGTACTTC,CASSQSGLAGIYEQYF
TRBJ2-7,TRBD2,once,TRBV7-9,TGTGCCAGCAGCCCGGGGGGTTACGAGCAGTACTTC,CASSPGGYEQYF
TRBJ2-3,.,few,TRBV4-1,TGCGCCAGCAGCCAAGGACGACTAGTCAGAACGGGGAGCACAGATACGCAGTATTTT,CASSQGRLVRTGSTDTQYF
TRBJ1-1,.,.,TRBV27,TGTGCCAGCAGTTTATTCAGGGCGAACACTGAAGCTTTCTTT,CASSLFRANTEAFF
TRBJ2-1,.,.,TRBV7-8,TGTGCCAGCAGCTCCCTAAGAGCTTTTACTAGAGGCGGTGAGCAGTTCTTC,CASSSLRAFTRGGEQFF
TRBJ2-5,.,.,TRBV19,TGTGCCAGTAGTATCGCGGAGACCCAGTACTTC,CASSIAETQYF
TRBJ1-2,.,.,TRBV27,TGTGCCAGCAGTTTCAACGGAAAAAACTATGGCTACACCTTC,CASSFNGKNYGYTF
TRBJ1-1,.,.,TRBV6-5,TGTGCCAGCAGTTACGTTTTCGAGGGGAACACTGAAGCTTTCTTT,CASSYVFEGNTEAFF
TRBJ2-3,TRBD2,.,TRBV7-9,TGTGCCAGCAGCTTAGAATTACCACTAGCGGGAGGGCCAGATACGCAGTATTTT,CASSLELPLAGGPDTQYF
TRBJ2-7,TRBD2,.,TRBV28,TGTGCCAGCAGTATCTTCACGGGAGGGGCCTACGAGCAGTACTTC,CASSIFTGGAYEQYF
TRBJ1-2,.,.,TRBV5-1,TGCGCCAGCAGCGCGGAGGACGGGTTGGGCTACACCTTC,CASSAEDGLGYTF
TRBJ2-2,.,.,TRBV27,TGTGCCAGCAGTTTTGGAGGGCCCGGGGAGCTGTTTTTT,CASSFGGPGELFF